Listed below are T cell receptor beta chains from one sample, sequenced in a study of cytomegalovirus exposure and HLA in healthy donors. Assay used: immunoSEQ multiplex PCR; TCRdb lists only in-frame clones, some missing. The table includes under 250,000 clones, 75% to 90% detected once. Input material: PBMCs. Receptors originate from a woman aged 18-35 years in good health and CMV-seronegative. Each CDR3 is given with its conserved first and last residue. The D gene is left open where the match is weak. Rows give clone size only sometimes, using once, few, many, or a class for an expanded clone.

TRBV6-5	.	once	TRBJ1-2	CASRQTDYGYTF	TGTGCCAGCAGACAGACTGACTATGGCTACACCTTC
TRBV25-1	.	.	TRBJ1-2	CASSRLTGRDDYTF	TGTGCCAGCAGTCGTCTGACAGGACGAGATGACTACACCTTC
TRBV6-6	.	.	TRBJ2-7	CASSAWRDEQYF	TGTGCCAGCAGCGCCTGGCGAGACGAGCAGTACTTC
TRBV5-1	.	.	TRBJ2-7	CASSLNPQTYEQYF	TGCGCCAGCAGCTTGAATCCACAAACCTACGAGCAGTACTTC
TRBV30	TRBD1	.	TRBJ1-6	CAWRGRTGRVSPLHF	TGTGCCTGGCGGGGGCGGACAGGCCGAGTTTCACCCCTCCACTTT
TRBV10-3	TRBD1	.	TRBJ2-7	CATKAGGAPYEQYF	TGTGCCACCAAGGCAGGGGGCGCCCCCTACGAGCAGTACTTC
TRBV9	TRBD2	few	TRBJ2-1	CASSAPWGGDNEQFF	TGTGCCAGCAGCGCCCCCTGGGGGGGGGACAATGAGCAGTTCTTC
TRBV4-1	.	.	TRBJ1-3	CASSRTYQSEGNTIYF	TGCGCCAGCAGCCGGACTTACCAGAGCGAGGGAAACACCATATATTTT
TRBV25-1	.	.	TRBJ2-6	CASSERGAGANVLTF	TGTGCCAGCAGTGAACGGGGGGCCGGGGCCAACGTCCTGACTTTC
TRBV4-1	TRBD1	once	TRBJ2-3	CASSQDDRGLGSSQYF	TGCGCCAGCAGCCAGGACGACAGGGGGCTAGGTAGTTCGCAGTATTTT
TRBV5-1	.	.	TRBJ1-1	CASTSGTEAFF	TGCGCCAGCACCTCGGGCACTGAAGCTTTCTTT
TRBV9	.	.	TRBJ2-7	CASSIYEQYF	TGTGCCAGCAGCATCTACGAGCAGTACTTC
TRBV15	.	.	TRBJ1-2	CATSSRAGRLRGYTF	TGTGCCACCAGCTCCAGGGCGGGTCGGCTGAGGGGCTACACCTTC
TRBV2	.	.	TRBJ1-2	CASSGQEANYGYTF	TGTGCCAGCAGTGGTCAGGAAGCTAACTATGGCTACACCTTC
TRBV6-5	TRBD1	.	TRBJ1-3	CASTRGGMQGDTIYF	TGTGCCAGCACCCGAGGCGGGATGCAGGGGGACACCATATATTTT
TRBV2	.	.	TRBJ1-4	CASSDRQTNEKLFF	TGTGCCAGCAGTGACAGGCAGACGAATGAAAAACTGTTTTTT
TRBV7-2	TRBD2	.	TRBJ2-3	CASSLAGTPRTDTQYF	TGTGCCAGCAGCCTAGCGGGGACGCCTCGCACAGATACGCAGTATTTT
TRBV10-3	TRBD1	.	TRBJ1-5	CAISVGQVEPQHF	TGTGCCATCAGTGTGGGACAGGTAGAGCCCCAGCATTTT
TRBV6-5	.	.	TRBJ2-7	CASSYSSQLVTYEQYF	TGTGCCAGCAGTTACTCGTCACAGCTAGTTACCTACGAGCAGTACTTC
TRBV19	.	few	TRBJ1-2	CASTPGRALYGYTF	TGTGCCAGTACCCCCGGTAGGGCGCTCTATGGCTACACCTTC
TRBV28	.	.	TRBJ2-1	CAIVSSYNEQFF	TGTGCCATTGTGAGCTCCTACAATGAGCAGTTCTTC
TRBV6-5	.	.	TRBJ2-7	CASRGRIDSYEQYF	TGTGCCAGCAGGGGCCGAATCGATTCCTACGAGCAGTACTTC
TRBV4-1	.	.	TRBJ2-3	CASSDRDTQYF	TGCGCCAGCAGCGACCGGGATACGCAGTATTTT
TRBV27	.	.	TRBJ2-7	CASSYVAARAYEQYF	TGTGCCAGCTCCTACGTGGCCGCTAGGGCCTACGAGCAGTACTTC
TRBV2	TRBD1	.	TRBJ1-4	CASSGTGRNEKLFF	TGTGCCAGCAGTGGGACAGGACGTAATGAAAAACTGTTTTTT